Listed here is a single T cell receptor beta chain. Its specificity is unknown. This CDR3 has 16 amino acids. The data originate from a study of shared clonotypes between healthy human individuals. Study-level points and caveats: In contrast to clonotypes shared by all four donors, non-shared clonotypes had lower generation probabilities. Sampling was confined to blood; repertoires within tissues likely differ.

Methods used by the authors: Filtering differed since immunoSEQ provided only junctions, with no quality scores. Sequenced by immunoSEQ multiplex PCR; TCRdb stores in-frame clones only, minus some. Clonal size and the V and J genes are those of that table, whereas D and trimming came from the DNA. The sample lists nearly 2 million clones, around 96% occurring once. The naive CD8 population came from CD45RO-negative cells selected for CCR7, without terminally differentiated effector memory CD45RA+ cells. The donors were adults (healthy and HIV-negative) with no recent acute infections or vaccinations.

The chain employs TRBV21-1 and TRBJ2-1. TRBV21-1 is tagged as a pseudogene. The TCR originated in a man aged 18 to 29 in good health. What was sequenced was naive CD8+ T cells sorted from blood. The CDR3 here is CASSKGWGYGYNEQFF. In DNA, the CDR3 is TGTGCCAGCAGCAAAGGATGGGGGTACGGGTACAATGAGCAGTTCTTC.